Sequencing of this T cell receptor beta chain was carried out in a study of shared clonotypes between healthy human individuals. The overall study: CD8 memory received one plate per donor, CD8 naive two, CD4 memory three and CD4 naive three. The study's findings and limits: Four donors held about 5.1% of naive CD4 clonotypes in common. Clonotype sharing levels among donors were expected to vary with sequencing depth. Generation probabilities of non-shared clonotypes were lower (relative to those shared by all four donors).

Trimming removed 3 bases at V and 2 bases at J, with 10 bases between. Germline V lookup: CDR1 MDHEN, CDR2 SYDVKM. This CDR3 is 14 amino acids long. A note on this clone: What it binds is not known. The sample holds other DNA sequences that translate to the same CDR3.

Assay: immunoSEQ multiplex PCR; the TCRdb copy retains only in-frame clones and omits some. There are roughly 2.2 million clones in the sample; 85% to 95% occur only once, and about 0.36% lies in the top ten. The sequenced material came from naive CD4+ T cells from PBMCs. Subset: CD45RA+ positively selected. This TCR was sampled from a man aged 18 to 29 in good health. Some clones in this sample may be carry-over from other donors' samples. This chain joins TRBV28 and TRBJ2-5; D gene ambiguous. CDR3 bases: TGTGCCAGCAGTTTGGGTGGCTTACAAGAGACCCAGTACTTC. Its translation is CASSLGGLQETQYF.